This TCR beta chain comes out of a study of blood T cell repertoires in COVID-19. Whole-study context: Specimens from acute and convalescent COVID-19 originated in the United States, Italy and Spain. T cells, B-cell-depleted T cells, or PBMCs supplied cDNA or gDNA.

Original analysis: Researchers report that nucleated cell counts were estimated from reference gene primer amplification. Sequencing was performed with immunoSEQ multiplex PCR; in TCRdb, only in-frame clones are kept and a portion is missing. V and J calls and clone size come straight from that table; D and trimming were deduced from the DNA. The top ten clones hold over 15% of a sample with under 150,000 clones, 77% of them seen once. This CDR3 has 14 residues. From germline, CDR1 is MNHEY and CDR2 SVGEGT. V gave up 0 bases and J gave up 5 bases, with 7 bases separating them. Specimen: peripheral blood. V and J are TRBV6-2 or TRBV6-3 and TRBJ2-2; D is ambiguous. The clonotype was recovered from a man older than 75 with acute or convalescent COVID-19. CDR3 in DNA: TGTGCCAGCAGTTACTCGTTCGGGACCGGGGAGCTGTTTTTT. Amino acids: CASSYSFGTGELFF.